Included here is one T cell receptor (beta chain) sequence, with context. Its antigen is unidentified. This specimen belongs to a study of naive and memory T cell subsets. Study results and limitations: In CD4 and CD8 cells, diversity dropped from naive through EMRA. TCR abundance followed a power law differing between naive and memory subsets.

The length of the CDR3 is 12 residues. Germline loops: CDR1 MGHDK, CDR2 SYGVNS. The V end was cut by 5 bases, the J end by 6 bases, with 11 bases between. Separate alpha and beta amplification began at the second PCR step. Cells stained for CD3, CD4, CD8, CD45RA and CD27 were sorted into four subsets. The beta constant-region primer was an equimolar mix of two oligonucleotides covering TRBC1 and TRBC2. Using its own MiXCR run on the UMI-ligation and nested PCR reads, TCRdb lists one record per CDR3 protein. The sample carries 140,000 to 150,000 distinct CDR3 sequences, 17% recorded once. The source material was naive CD4+ T cells from blood. V is TRBV25-1 and J is TRBJ2-7; D is ambiguous. This receptor was obtained from a human donor in good health. CDR3 sequence (DNA): TGTGCCAGCAGTTCTGGGGTAGGCGAGCAGTACTTC. Residues: CASSSGVGEQYF.